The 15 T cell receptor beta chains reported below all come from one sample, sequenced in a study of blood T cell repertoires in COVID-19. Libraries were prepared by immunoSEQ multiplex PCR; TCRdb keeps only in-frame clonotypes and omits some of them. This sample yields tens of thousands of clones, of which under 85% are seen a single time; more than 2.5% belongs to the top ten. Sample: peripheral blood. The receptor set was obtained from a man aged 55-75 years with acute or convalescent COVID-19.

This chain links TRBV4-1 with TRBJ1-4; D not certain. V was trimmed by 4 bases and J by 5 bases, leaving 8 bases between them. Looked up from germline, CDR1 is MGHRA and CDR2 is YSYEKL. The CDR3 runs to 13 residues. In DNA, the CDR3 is TGCGCCAGCAGCCCAACCTACAATGAAAAACTGTTTTTT. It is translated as CASSPTYNEKLFF.

CDR3 region: CASSLAGAGQETQYF. DNA for the CDR3: TGTGCCAGCAGCTTAGCGGGGGCAGGGCAAGAGACCCAGTACTTC. The chain is built from TRBV7-9 and TRBJ2-5; a weak D match, TRBD1 (6 bases). The ends were cut back, 0 bases at V and 2 bases at J, with 10 bases in the middle. This CDR3 has 15 residues. Germline V gene data show CDR1 as SEHNR and CDR2 as FQNEAQ (reference sequence). Based on the CDR3 plus reference TRBV7-9 and TRBJ2-5, the full variable domain is DTGVSQNPRHKITKRGQNVTFRCDPISEHNRLYWYRQTLGQGPEFLTYFQNEAQLEKSRLLSDRFSAERPKGSFSTLEIQRTEQGDSAMYLCASSLAGAGQETQYFGPGTRLLVL.

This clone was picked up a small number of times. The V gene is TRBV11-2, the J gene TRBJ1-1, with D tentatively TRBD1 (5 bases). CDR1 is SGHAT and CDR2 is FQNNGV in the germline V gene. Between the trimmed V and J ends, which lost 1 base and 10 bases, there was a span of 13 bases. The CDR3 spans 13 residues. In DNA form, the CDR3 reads TGTGCCAGCAGCTTAGGCCCGACAGCTGGAGCTTTCTTT. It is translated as CASSLGPTAGAFF.

The CDR3 spells CASSLPGNNYGYTF. The CDR3 DNA reads TGCGCCAGCAGCCTTCCCGGGAACAATTATGGCTACACCTTC. The rearrangement joins TRBV4-1 to TRBJ1-2; D is uncertain. CDR1 is MGHRA and CDR2 is YSYEKL in the germline V gene. The CDR3 has 14 residues. Trimming stripped 4 bases from V and 5 bases from J, with 14 bases between.

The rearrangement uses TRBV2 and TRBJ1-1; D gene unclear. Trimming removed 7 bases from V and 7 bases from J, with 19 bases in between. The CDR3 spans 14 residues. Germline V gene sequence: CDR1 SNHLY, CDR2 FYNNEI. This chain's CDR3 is CASKLTDFSNEAFF. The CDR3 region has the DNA TGTGCCAGCAAACTAACGGACTTCTCAAATGAAGCTTTCTTT.

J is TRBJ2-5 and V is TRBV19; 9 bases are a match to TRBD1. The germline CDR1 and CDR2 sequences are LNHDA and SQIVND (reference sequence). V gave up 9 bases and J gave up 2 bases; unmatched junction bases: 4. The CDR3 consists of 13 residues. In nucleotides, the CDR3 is TGTGCCAGCGGACAGGGGCTACAAGAGACCCAGTACTTC. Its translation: CASGQGLQETQYF.

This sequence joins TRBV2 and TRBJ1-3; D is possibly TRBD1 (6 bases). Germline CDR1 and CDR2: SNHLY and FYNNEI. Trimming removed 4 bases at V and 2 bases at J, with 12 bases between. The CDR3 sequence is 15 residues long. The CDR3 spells CASSVDSGPGNTIYF. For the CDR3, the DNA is TGTGCCAGCAGTGTGGACAGCGGACCTGGAAACACCATATATTTT. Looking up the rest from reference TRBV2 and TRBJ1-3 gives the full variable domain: EPEVTQTPSHQVTQMGQEVILRCVPISNHLYFYWYRQILGQKVEFLVSFYNNEISEKSEIFDDQFSVERPDGSNFTLKIRSTKLEDSAMYFCASSVDSGPGNTIYFGEGSWLTVV.

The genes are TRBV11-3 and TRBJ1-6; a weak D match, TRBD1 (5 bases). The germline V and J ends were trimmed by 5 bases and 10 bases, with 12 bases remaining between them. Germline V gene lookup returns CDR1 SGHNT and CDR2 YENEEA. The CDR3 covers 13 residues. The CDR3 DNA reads TGTGCCAGCAGCCTAGGGACGGGATCACCCCTCCACTTT. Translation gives CASSLGTGSPLHF.

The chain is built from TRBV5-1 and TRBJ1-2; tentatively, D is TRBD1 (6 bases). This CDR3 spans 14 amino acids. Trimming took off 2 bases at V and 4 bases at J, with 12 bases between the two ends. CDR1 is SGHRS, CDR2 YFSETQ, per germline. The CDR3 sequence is CASSLDTGFYGYTF. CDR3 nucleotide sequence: TGCGCCAGCAGCTTAGATACAGGGTTCTATGGCTACACCTTC.

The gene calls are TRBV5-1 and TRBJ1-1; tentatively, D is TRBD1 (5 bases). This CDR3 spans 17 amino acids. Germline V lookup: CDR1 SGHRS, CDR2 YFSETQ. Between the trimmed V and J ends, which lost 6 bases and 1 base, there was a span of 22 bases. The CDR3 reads CASTLAGQGYGNTEAFF. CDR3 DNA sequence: TGCGCCAGCACCCTTGCAGGGCAGGGTTACGGGAACACTGAAGCTTTCTTT. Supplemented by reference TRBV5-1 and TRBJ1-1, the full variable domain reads KAGVTQTPRYLIKTRGQQVTLSCSPISGHRSVSWYQQTPGQGLQFLFEYFSETQRNKGNFPGRFSGRQFSNSRSEMNVSTLELGDSALYLCASTLAGQGYGNTEAFFGQGTRLTVV.

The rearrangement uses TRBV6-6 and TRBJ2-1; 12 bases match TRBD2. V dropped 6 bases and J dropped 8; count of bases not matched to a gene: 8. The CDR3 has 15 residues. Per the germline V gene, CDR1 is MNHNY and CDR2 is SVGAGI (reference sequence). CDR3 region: CASSDLTSGGYEQFF. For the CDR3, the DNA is TGTGCCAGCAGCGACCTAACTAGCGGGGGGTATGAGCAGTTCTTC.

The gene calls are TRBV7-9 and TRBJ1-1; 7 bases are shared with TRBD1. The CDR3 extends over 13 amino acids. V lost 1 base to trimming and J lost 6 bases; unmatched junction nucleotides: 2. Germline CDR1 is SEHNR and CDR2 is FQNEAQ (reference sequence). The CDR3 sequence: CASSLEGGSEAFF. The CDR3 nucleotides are TGTGCCAGCAGCTTAGAAGGGGGCTCTGAAGCTTTCTTT.

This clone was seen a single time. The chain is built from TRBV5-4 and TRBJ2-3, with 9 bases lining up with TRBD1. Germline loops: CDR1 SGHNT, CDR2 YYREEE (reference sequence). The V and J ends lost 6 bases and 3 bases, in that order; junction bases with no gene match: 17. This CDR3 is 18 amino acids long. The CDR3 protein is CASNPGQGPNIGTDTQYF. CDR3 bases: TGTGCCAGCAACCCGGGACAGGGCCCTAATATTGGGACAGATACGCAGTATTTT.

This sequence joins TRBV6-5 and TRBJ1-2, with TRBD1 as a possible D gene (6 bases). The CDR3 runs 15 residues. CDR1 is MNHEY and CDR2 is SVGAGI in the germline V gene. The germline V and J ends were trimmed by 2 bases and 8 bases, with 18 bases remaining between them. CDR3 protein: CASSYGAGETEGYTF. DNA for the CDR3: TGTGCCAGCAGTTACGGGGCAGGGGAGACCGAGGGCTACACCTTC.

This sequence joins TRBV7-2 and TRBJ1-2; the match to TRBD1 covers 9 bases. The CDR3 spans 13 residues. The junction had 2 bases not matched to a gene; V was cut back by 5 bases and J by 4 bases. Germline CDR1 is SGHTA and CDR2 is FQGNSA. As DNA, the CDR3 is TGTGCCAGCAGCAAGGGACAGGGCTATGGCTACACCTTC. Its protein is CASSKGQGYGYTF.